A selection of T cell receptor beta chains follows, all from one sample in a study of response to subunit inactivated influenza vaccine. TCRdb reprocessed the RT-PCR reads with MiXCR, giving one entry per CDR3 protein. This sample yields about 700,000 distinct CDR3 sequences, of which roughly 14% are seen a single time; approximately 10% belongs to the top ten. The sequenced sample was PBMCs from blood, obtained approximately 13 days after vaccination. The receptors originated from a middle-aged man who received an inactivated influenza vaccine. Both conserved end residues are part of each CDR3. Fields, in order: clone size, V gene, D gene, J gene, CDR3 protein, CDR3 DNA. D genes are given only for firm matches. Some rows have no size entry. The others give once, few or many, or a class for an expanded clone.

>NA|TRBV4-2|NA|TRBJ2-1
CASSQEGFQTEFNEQFF
TGTGCCAGCAGCCAAGAAGGATTCCAGACAGAGTTCAATGAGCAGTTCTTC
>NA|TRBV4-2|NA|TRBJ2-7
CASSQEVVAYEQYF
TGTGCCAGCAGCCAAGAAGTCGTAGCCTACGAGCAGTACTTC
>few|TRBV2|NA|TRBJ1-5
CASAYSNQPQHF
TGTGCCAGCGCTTATAGCAATCAGCCCCAGCATTTT
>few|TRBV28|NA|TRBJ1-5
CASSPAPSGQPQHF
TGTGCCAGCAGCCCGGCCCCGAGCGGTCAGCCCCAGCATTTT
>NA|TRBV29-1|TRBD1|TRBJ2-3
CSVGPRGHYTDTQYF
TGCAGCGTTGGCCCAAGGGGGCATTACACAGATACGCAGTATTTT
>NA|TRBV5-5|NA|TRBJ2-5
CASSLVFGVGETQYF
TGTGCCAGCAGCTTGGTTTTCGGGGTGGGGGAGACCCAGTACTTC
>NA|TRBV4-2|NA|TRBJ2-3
CASSQVESGTDTQYF
TGTGCCAGCAGCCAGGTCGAGAGCGGCACAGATACGCAGTATTTT
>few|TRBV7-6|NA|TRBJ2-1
CASSLRGGTESYNEQFF
TGTGCCAGCAGCTTAAGGGGAGGGACAGAGTCCTACAATGAGCAGTTCTTC
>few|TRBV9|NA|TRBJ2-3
CASSIDSPSTDTQYF
TGTGCCAGCAGCATCGACAGCCCTAGCACAGATACGCAGTATTTT
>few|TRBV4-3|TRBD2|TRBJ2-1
CASSMGAGSYNEQFF
TGCGCCAGCTCAATGGGAGCGGGGTCCTACAATGAGCAGTTCTTC
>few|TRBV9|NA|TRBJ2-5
CASSAGRETQYF
TGTGCCAGCAGCGCCGGAAGGGAGACCCAGTACTTC
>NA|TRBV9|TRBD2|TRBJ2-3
CASSVGSSGSSDTQYF
TGTGCCAGCAGCGTAGGCTCCAGCGGGAGCTCAGATACGCAGTATTTT
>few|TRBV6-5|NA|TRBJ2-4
CASSYTYRGLAKNIQYF
TGTGCCAGCAGTTACACATACAGAGGGTTAGCCAAAAACATTCAGTACTTC
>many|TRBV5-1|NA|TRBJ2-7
CASSLDILSYEQYF
TGCGCCAGCAGCTTGGACATCCTTTCCTACGAGCAGTACTTC
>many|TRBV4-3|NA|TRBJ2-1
CASSQDPVGTYNEQFF
TGCGCCAGCAGCCAAGACCCTGTAGGAACCTACAATGAGCAGTTCTTC
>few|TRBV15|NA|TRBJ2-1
CATSIGYNEQFF
TGTGCCACCAGCATAGGGTACAATGAGCAGTTCTTC
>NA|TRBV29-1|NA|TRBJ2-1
CSVEIPPRDGEQFF
TGCAGCGTTGAGATTCCCCCGAGGGACGGTGAGCAGTTCTTC
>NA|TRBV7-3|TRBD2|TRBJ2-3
CASRSGLAGVRDTQYF
TGTGCCAGCAGATCGGGACTAGCGGGAGTGAGGGATACGCAGTATTTT
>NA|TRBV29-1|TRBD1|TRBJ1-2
CSVVFQGQGAVGYTF
TGCAGCGTTGTCTTCCAGGGACAGGGGGCAGTTGGCTACACCTTC
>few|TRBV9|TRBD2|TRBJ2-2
CASSASSGDTGELFF
TGTGCCAGCAGCGCTTCTAGCGGGGACACCGGGGAGCTGTTTTTT
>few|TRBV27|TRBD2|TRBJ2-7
CASRPGLAGEGAYEQYF
TGTGCCAGCCGTCCTGGACTAGCGGGAGAGGGGGCCTACGAGCAGTACTTC
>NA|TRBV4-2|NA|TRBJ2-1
CASSQGRVPNEQFF
TGTGCCAGCAGCCAGGGTCGGGTCCCCAATGAGCAGTTCTTC
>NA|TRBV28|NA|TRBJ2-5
CASSLLPTAAQETQYF
TGTGCCAGCAGTTTACTGCCGACAGCAGCCCAAGAGACCCAGTACTTC
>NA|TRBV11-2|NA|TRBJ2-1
CASSRYSVTVDEQFF
TGTGCCAGCAGCCGATATTCGGTCACGGTGGATGAGCAGTTCTTC
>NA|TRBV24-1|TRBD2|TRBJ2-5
CATSDFAGDETQYF
TGTGCCACCAGTGATTTTGCGGGGGATGAGACCCAGTACTTC
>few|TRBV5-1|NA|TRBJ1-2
CASSIVSTGYGYTF
TGCGCCAGCAGCATCGTGAGTACCGGCTATGGCTACACCTTC
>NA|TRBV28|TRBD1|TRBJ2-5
CASSLVQGARETQYF
TGTGCCAGCAGTTTAGTCCAGGGGGCAAGGGAGACCCAGTACTTC
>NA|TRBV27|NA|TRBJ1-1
CASNTLGAQAFF
TGTGCCAGCAACACCTTGGGGGCGCAAGCTTTCTTT
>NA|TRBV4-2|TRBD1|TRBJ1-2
CASSLEGQRAGEGYTF
TGTGCCAGCAGCCTCGAGGGACAGAGGGCGGGGGAAGGCTACACCTTC
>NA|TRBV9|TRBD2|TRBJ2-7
CASSVAPGRSYEQYF
TGTGCCAGCAGCGTAGCTCCCGGGAGGTCCTACGAGCAGTACTTC
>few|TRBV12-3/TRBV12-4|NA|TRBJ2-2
CASSLDGIGELFF
TGTGCCAGCAGTTTAGATGGGATCGGGGAGCTGTTTTTT
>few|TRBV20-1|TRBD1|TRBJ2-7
CSAPDRGASYEQYF
TGCAGTGCCCCAGACAGGGGCGCCTCCTACGAGCAGTACTTC
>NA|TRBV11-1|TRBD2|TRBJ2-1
CASSLMAGGIYNEQFF
TGTGCCAGCAGCTTAATGGCGGGAGGGATTTACAATGAGCAGTTCTTC
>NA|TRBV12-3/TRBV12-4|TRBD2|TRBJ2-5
CGSSLAGGPAETQYF
TGTGGCAGCAGTTTGGCGGGGGGGCCGGCGGAGACCCAGTACTTC
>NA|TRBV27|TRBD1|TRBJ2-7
CASSITVGTVSYEQYF
TGTGCCAGCAGCATAACCGTAGGGACAGTCTCCTACGAGCAGTACTTC
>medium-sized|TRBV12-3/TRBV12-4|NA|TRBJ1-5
CASSLEGQGGQPQHF
TGTGCCAGCTCCCTTGAGGGGCAGGGAGGTCAGCCCCAGCATTTT
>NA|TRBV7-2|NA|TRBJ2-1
CASSLLSVRNEQFF
TGTGCCAGCAGCTTATTGTCAGTTCGCAATGAGCAGTTCTTC
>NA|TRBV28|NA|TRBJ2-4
CASSLSGPDIQYF
TGTGCCAGCAGTTTATCAGGGCCGGACATTCAGTACTTC
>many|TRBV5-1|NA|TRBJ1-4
CASSLRSGNENLFF
TGCGCCAGCAGCTTGCGGTCGGGGAATGAAAACCTGTTTTTT
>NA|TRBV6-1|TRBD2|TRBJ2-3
CASRTGTSGGTQYF
TGTGCCAGCAGAACCGGGACTAGCGGGGGCACGCAGTATTTT